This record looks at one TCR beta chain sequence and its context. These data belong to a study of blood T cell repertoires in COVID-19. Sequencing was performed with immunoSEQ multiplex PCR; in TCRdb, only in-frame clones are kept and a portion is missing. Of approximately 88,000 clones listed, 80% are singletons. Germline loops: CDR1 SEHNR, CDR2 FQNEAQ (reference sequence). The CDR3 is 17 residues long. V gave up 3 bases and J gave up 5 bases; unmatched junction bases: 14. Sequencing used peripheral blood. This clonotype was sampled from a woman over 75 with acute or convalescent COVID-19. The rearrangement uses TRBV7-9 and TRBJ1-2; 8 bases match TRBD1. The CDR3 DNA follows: TGTGCCAGCAGCTTCCCCTCTCGACAGGGGAAAGGGTATGGCTACACCTTC. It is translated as CASSFPSRQGKGYGYTF.